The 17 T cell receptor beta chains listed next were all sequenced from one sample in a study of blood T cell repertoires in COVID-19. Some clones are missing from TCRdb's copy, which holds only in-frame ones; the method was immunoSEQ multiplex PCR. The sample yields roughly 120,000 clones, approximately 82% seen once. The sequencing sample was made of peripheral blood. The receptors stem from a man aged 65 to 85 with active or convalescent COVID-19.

The chain's CDR3 is CASSSRTGESYGYTF. The CDR3 coding sequence is TGTGCCAGCAGCTCAAGGACAGGGGAAAGCTATGGCTACACCTTC. The gene calls are TRBV7-8 and TRBJ1-2; the match to TRBD1 covers 9 bases. The V gene end was trimmed by 4 bases and the J gene end by 4 bases; junction bases not matched to a gene: 7. Per the germline V gene, CDR1 is SGHVS and CDR2 is FQNEAQ. The CDR3 loop spans 15 amino acids.

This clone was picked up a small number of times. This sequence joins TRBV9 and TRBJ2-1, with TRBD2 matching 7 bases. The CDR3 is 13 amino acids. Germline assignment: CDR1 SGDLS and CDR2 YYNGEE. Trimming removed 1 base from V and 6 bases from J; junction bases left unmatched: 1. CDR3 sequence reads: CASSVPGGNEQFF. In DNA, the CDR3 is TGTGCCAGCAGCGTACCGGGGGGCAATGAGCAGTTCTTC.

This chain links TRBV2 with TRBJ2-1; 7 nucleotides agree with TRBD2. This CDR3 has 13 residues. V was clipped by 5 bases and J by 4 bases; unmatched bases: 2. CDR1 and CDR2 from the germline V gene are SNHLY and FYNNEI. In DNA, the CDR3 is TGTGCCAGCAGTAGACTAGCTTACAATGAGCAGTTCTTC. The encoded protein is CASSRLAYNEQFF.

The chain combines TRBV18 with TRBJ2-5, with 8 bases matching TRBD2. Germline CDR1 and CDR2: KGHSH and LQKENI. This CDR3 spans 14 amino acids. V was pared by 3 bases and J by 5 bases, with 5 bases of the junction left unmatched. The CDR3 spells CASSPTGLGETQYF. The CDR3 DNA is TGTGCCAGCTCACCCACGGGACTAGGGGAGACCCAGTACTTC.

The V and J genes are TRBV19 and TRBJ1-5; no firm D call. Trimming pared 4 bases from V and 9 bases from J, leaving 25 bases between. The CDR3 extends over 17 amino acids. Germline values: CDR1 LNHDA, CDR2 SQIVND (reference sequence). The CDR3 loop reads CASSTPPSRSPIRPQHF. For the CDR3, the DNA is TGTGCCAGTAGTACACCCCCTAGCAGGTCGCCAATAAGGCCCCAGCATTTT.

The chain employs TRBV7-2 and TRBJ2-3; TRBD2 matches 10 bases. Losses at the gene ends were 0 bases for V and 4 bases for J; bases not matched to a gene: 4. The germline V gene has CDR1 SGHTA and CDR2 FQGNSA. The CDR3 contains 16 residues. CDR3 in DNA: TGTGCCAGCAGCTTAGCGAGCGGGAGGGCCTCAGATACGCAGTATTTT. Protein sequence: CASSLASGRASDTQYF.

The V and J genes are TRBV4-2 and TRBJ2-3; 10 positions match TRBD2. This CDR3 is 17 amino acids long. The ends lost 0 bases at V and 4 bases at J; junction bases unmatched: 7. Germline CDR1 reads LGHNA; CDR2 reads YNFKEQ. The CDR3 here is CASSQDTAGGLSDTQYF. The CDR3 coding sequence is TGTGCCAGCAGCCAAGATACAGCGGGGGGGCTTTCAGATACGCAGTATTTT.

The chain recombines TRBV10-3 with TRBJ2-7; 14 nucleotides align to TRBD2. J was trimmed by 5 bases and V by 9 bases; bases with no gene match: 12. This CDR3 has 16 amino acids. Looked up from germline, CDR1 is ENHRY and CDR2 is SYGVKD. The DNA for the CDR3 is TGTGCCATAGGGACCGGGACTAGCGGGAGAAAGGACGAGCAGTACTTC. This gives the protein CAIGTGTSGRKDEQYF.

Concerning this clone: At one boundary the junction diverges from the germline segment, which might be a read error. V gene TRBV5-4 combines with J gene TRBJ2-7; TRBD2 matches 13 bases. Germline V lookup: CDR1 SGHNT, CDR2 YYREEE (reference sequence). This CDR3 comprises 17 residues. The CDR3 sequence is CASSPSGLAGVSHEQYF. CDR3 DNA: TGTGCCAGCAGCCCCTCCGGACTAGCGGGAGTCTCCCACGAGCAGTACTTC.

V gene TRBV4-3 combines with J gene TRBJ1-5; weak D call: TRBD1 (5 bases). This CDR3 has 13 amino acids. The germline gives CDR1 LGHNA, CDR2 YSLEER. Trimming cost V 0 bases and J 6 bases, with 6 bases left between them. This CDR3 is CASSQERGQPQHF. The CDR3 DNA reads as TGCGCCAGCAGCCAAGAAAGGGGTCAGCCCCAGCATTTT.

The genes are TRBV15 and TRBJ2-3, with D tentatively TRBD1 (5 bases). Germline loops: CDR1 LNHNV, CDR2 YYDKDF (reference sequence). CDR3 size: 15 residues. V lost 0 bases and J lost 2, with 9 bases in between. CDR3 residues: CATSRDRVSTDTQYF. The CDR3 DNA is TGTGCCACCAGCAGAGACAGGGTTTCCACAGATACGCAGTATTTT.

The CDR3 here is CSASVAGGVYEQYF. The CDR3 nucleotides read TGCAGTGCTAGTGTAGCGGGAGGGGTCTACGAGCAGTACTTC. The chain employs TRBV20-1 and TRBJ2-7; 11 positions match TRBD2. The CDR3 has 14 residues. In germline, CDR1 is DFQATT, CDR2 SNEGSKA (reference sequence). Germline trimming cut 3 bases from V and 3 bases from J; bases unmatched to any gene: 4.

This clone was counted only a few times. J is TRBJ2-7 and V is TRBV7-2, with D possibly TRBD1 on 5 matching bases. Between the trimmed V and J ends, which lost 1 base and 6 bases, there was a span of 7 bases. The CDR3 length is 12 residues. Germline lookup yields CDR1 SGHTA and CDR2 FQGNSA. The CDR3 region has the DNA TGTGCCAGCAGCTTAGTTAGGGGCGAGCAGTACTTC. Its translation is CASSLVRGEQYF.

The CDR3 here is CASSLGLAGADTQYF. In DNA form, the CDR3 reads TGTGCCAGCAGCTTGGGACTAGCGGGAGCAGATACGCAGTATTTT. This chain connects TRBV7-9 to TRBJ2-3, with 14 bases fitting TRBD2. The CDR3 covers 15 residues. Trimming cost V 3 bases and J 4 bases; bases outside gene matches: 0. CDR1 and CDR2 (germline): SEHNR, FQNEAQ (reference sequence).

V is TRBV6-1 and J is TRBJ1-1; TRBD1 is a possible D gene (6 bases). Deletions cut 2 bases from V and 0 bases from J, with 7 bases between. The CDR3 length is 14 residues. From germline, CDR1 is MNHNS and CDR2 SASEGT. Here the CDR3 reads CASSEQGMNTEAFF. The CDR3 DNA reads TGTGCCAGCAGTGAACAGGGGATGAACACTGAAGCTTTCTTT.

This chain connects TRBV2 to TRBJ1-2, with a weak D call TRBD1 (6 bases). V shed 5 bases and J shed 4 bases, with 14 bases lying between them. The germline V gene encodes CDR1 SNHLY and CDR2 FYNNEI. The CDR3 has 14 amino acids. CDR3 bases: TGTGCCAGCAGTATACAGGGAGATAGCTATGGCTACACCTTC. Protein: CASSIQGDSYGYTF.

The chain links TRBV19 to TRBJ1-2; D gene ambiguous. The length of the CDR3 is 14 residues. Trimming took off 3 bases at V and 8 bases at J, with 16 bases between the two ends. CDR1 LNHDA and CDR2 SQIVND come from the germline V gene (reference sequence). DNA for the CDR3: TGTGCCAGTAGTATTAGCACGAACAGAGGGGGCTACACCTTC. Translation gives CASSISTNRGGYTF. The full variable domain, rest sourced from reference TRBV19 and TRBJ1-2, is DGGITQSPKYLFRKEGQNVTLSCEQNLNHDAMYWYRQDPGQGLRLIYYSQIVNDFQKGDIAEGYSVSREKKESFPLTVTSAQKNPTAFYLCASSISTNRGGYTFGSGTRLTVV.